Listed below are T cell receptor beta chains from one sample, sequenced in a study of T cells in localized non-small cell lung cancer. Profiling relied on immunoSEQ multiplex PCR, and the TCRdb table lists in-frame clones only, not all of them. This sample has 2,000 to 2,500 clones, with under 35% found just once. Sample: normal lung tissue next to the tumor, taken before any cancer treatment. The receptors were sampled from a male donor at least 60 years old with stage I squamous cell lung carcinoma. Both conserved end residues are part of each CDR3. Each record gives: D gene, V gene, clone size, J gene, CDR3 DNA, CDR3 protein. A D gene is named only where the DNA matches it firmly. A clone size is listed for some rows: how often the clone was seen (once, few, many), or a class if it is expanded.

>TRBD2|TRBV19|few|TRBJ2-3
TGTGCCAGTAGTGCGACTAGCGGGAGGCGGGATACGCAGTATTTT
CASSATSGRRDTQYF
>TRBD2|TRBV5-1|-|TRBJ2-1
TGCGCCAGCAGCTTTAGCGGGGGAACGTACAATGAGCAGTTCTTC
CASSFSGGTYNEQFF
>TRBD1|TRBV6-8|medium-sized|TRBJ1-2
TGTGCCATCAGGGGACCTGGACAGGGGGAAGGCGGCTACACCTTC
CAIRGPGQGEGGYTF
>-|TRBV6-8|medium-sized|TRBJ1-1
TGTGCCAGCAGTCCCCTCGCGGGGAACACTGAAGCTTTCTTT
CASSPLAGNTEAFF
>-|TRBV10-2|-|TRBJ2-7
TGCGCCAGCAGTGAGTCGGTGGAGGGTTGGCGCGAGCAGTACTTC
CASSESVEGWREQYF
>TRBD1|TRBV11-3|few|TRBJ1-1
TGTGCCAGCAGCTTCACCCGGACAGGGAACACTGAAGCTTTCTTT
CASSFTRTGNTEAFF
>TRBD1|TRBV28|few|TRBJ1-4
TGTGCCAGCAGTCGAACTACGGGACAGGGTTCTGGTGAAAAACTGTTTTTT
CASSRTTGQGSGEKLFF
>-|TRBV14|once|TRBJ2-3
TGTGCCAGCAGCCAAGATCAAACTAGGACAGATACGCAGTATTTT
CASSQDQTRTDTQYF
>-|TRBV11-3|few|TRBJ2-7
TGTGCCAGCAGCTTCTCGACTCAGCCTGCTGAGCAGTACTTC
CASSFSTQPAEQYF
>-|TRBV15|few|TRBJ1-2
TGTGCCACCAGCTCCTCCGCTTTGGTAGGGAGTTTGGGCTACACCTTC
CATSSSALVGSLGYTF
>-|TRBV10-2|few|TRBJ2-1
TGCGCCAGCAGTGAGACACCAAGGCATGAGCAGTTCTTC
CASSETPRHEQFF
>-|TRBV6-8|few|TRBJ1-2
TGTGCCAGCAGTGACCAGCCCACAGGGAAAGGGTATAGGGGCTACACCTTC
CASSDQPTGKGYRGYTF
>-|TRBV9|few|TRBJ1-1
TGTGCCAGCAGTGCTGAACAGGGGAACACTGAAGCTTTCTTT
CASSAEQGNTEAFF
>-|TRBV19|-|TRBJ2-3
TGTGCCAGTAGTGTCAGTGGGACTTCCTTAGATACGCAGTATTTT
CASSVSGTSLDTQYF
>TRBD1|TRBV9|few|TRBJ2-3
TGTGCCAGCAAAGGGACAGGGGGCCAGGCAGATACGCAGTATTTT
CASKGTGGQADTQYF
>TRBD1|TRBV11-3|few|TRBJ2-7
TGTGCCAGCAGCCTCGGGACAGGACTAATAGAGCAGTACTTC
CASSLGTGLIEQYF
>-|TRBV18|large|TRBJ1-4
TGTGCCAGCTCACCTGATGCGGGGGAGAAACTGTTTTTT
CASSPDAGEKLFF